A selection of T cell receptor beta chains follows, all from one sample in a study of shared clonotypes between healthy human individuals. Measured with immunoSEQ multiplex PCR; TCRdb has only the in-frame clones, and not every one. The sample has 450,000 to 550,000 clones, approximately 85% seen once. Specimen: PBMCs. Every receptor here comes from a woman in her thirties or forties in good health. Some clones in this sample may be carry-over from other donors' samples. The CDR3 runs from the conserved cysteine through the conserved F or W. The order of the fields is V gene, J gene, D gene, clone size, CDR3 DNA, CDR3 protein. The D gene is left open where the match is weak. Only part of the rows carry a size: once, few, many, or a class if the clone is expanded.

v_call: TRBV7-7; j_call: TRBJ2-2; d_call: TRBD1; clone_size: .; cdr3_nt: TGTGCTAGCAGCCCCGGACAGGGAATCCCGTTAAACACCGGGGAGCTGTTTTTT; cdr3_aa: CASSPGQGIPLNTGELFF
v_call: TRBV6-5; j_call: TRBJ2-1; d_call: TRBD2; clone_size: .; cdr3_nt: TGTGCCAGCAGTTACGAGGTAGCGGGAGGGAATGAGCAGTTCTTC; cdr3_aa: CASSYEVAGGNEQFF
v_call: TRBV16; j_call: TRBJ1-4; d_call: .; clone_size: .; cdr3_nt: TGTGCCAGTCAGACAGTAAGAAATGAAAAACTGTTTTTT; cdr3_aa: CASQTVRNEKLFF
v_call: TRBV6-5; j_call: TRBJ2-7; d_call: .; clone_size: .; cdr3_nt: TGTGCCAGCAGTTACTCTGGGGGAGAAGGGTACGAGCAGTACTTC; cdr3_aa: CASSYSGGEGYEQYF
v_call: TRBV28; j_call: TRBJ1-1; d_call: .; clone_size: few; cdr3_nt: TGTGCCAGCAGTCCCCCGAGGAACACTGAAGCTTTCTTT; cdr3_aa: CASSPPRNTEAFF
v_call: TRBV28; j_call: TRBJ2-1; d_call: .; clone_size: .; cdr3_nt: TGTGCCAGCAGTTTCACCTGGGAGCAGTTCTTC; cdr3_aa: CASSFTWEQFF
v_call: TRBV4-2; j_call: TRBJ2-7; d_call: .; clone_size: once; cdr3_nt: TGTGCCAGCAGCCAAGACCGCACGACACTTTCCTACGAGCAGTACTTC; cdr3_aa: CASSQDRTTLSYEQYF
v_call: TRBV2; j_call: TRBJ2-2; d_call: TRBD2; clone_size: .; cdr3_nt: TGTGCCAGCAAGGGACTAGCGGGAGTCGGGGAGCTGTTTTTT; cdr3_aa: CASKGLAGVGELFF
v_call: TRBV10-3; j_call: TRBJ2-7; d_call: TRBD1; clone_size: .; cdr3_nt: TGTGCCATCAGTACCGGGACAGCCGTGTACGAGCAGTACTTC; cdr3_aa: CAISTGTAVYEQYF
v_call: TRBV28; j_call: TRBJ2-5; d_call: .; clone_size: .; cdr3_nt: TGTGCCAGCAATGGGGGTTGGGAGACCCAGTACTTC; cdr3_aa: CASNGGWETQYF
v_call: TRBV7-3; j_call: TRBJ2-1; d_call: TRBD2; clone_size: .; cdr3_nt: TGTGCCAGCAGCCCTAGCGGGACTAGGTATAGGGAGCAGTTCTTC; cdr3_aa: CASSPSGTRYREQFF
v_call: TRBV28; j_call: TRBJ2-1; d_call: TRBD1; clone_size: .; cdr3_nt: TGTGCCAGCAGTTTACTGACAGGGTCCTACAATGAGCAGTTCTTC; cdr3_aa: CASSLLTGSYNEQFF
v_call: TRBV7-8; j_call: TRBJ2-3; d_call: .; clone_size: .; cdr3_nt: TGTGCCAGCAGCTTAGACGAGGGACTGGGGACAGATACGCAGTATTTT; cdr3_aa: CASSLDEGLGTDTQYF
v_call: TRBV27; j_call: TRBJ2-2; d_call: TRBD2; clone_size: .; cdr3_nt: TGTGCCACCCGAAGCGGGAGGAACACCGGGGAGCTGTTTTTT; cdr3_aa: CATRSGRNTGELFF
v_call: TRBV30; j_call: TRBJ2-5; d_call: .; clone_size: .; cdr3_nt: TGTGCCTGGACCGGTAGGGCTCGGGAGACCCAGTACTTC; cdr3_aa: CAWTGRARETQYF
v_call: TRBV7-2; j_call: TRBJ2-1; d_call: TRBD2; clone_size: .; cdr3_nt: TGTGCCAGCAGCTTAGTCGGCGGGAGGGTTCTCTACAATGAGCAGTTCTTC; cdr3_aa: CASSLVGGRVLYNEQFF
v_call: TRBV19; j_call: TRBJ2-5; d_call: TRBD1; clone_size: .; cdr3_nt: TGTGCCAGTAGTTTGGGCCAGGGGGTGGGGGAGACCCAGTACTTC; cdr3_aa: CASSLGQGVGETQYF
v_call: TRBV2; j_call: TRBJ2-2; d_call: TRBD1; clone_size: .; cdr3_nt: TGTGCCAGCAGGGGACAGGGGACGAACACCGGGGAGCTGTTTTTT; cdr3_aa: CASRGQGTNTGELFF
v_call: TRBV19; j_call: TRBJ2-1; d_call: .; clone_size: .; cdr3_nt: TGTGCCAGTAGTATAAACCTGTCCTACAATGAGCAGTTCTTC; cdr3_aa: CASSINLSYNEQFF
v_call: TRBV5-1; j_call: TRBJ2-7; d_call: .; clone_size: few; cdr3_nt: TGCGCCAGCAGCCGGGACAATCCCTACGAGCAGTACTTC; cdr3_aa: CASSRDNPYEQYF
v_call: TRBV7-2; j_call: TRBJ2-1; d_call: TRBD2; clone_size: .; cdr3_nt: TGTGCCAGCAGCTTAGCGGCCGGGAGGGCCGGGAATGAGCAGTTCTTC; cdr3_aa: CASSLAAGRAGNEQFF
v_call: TRBV2; j_call: TRBJ2-3; d_call: .; clone_size: few; cdr3_nt: TGTGCCAGCGGAGCGGTTAGCACAGATACGCAGTATTTT; cdr3_aa: CASGAVSTDTQYF
v_call: TRBV6-1; j_call: TRBJ1-2; d_call: .; clone_size: .; cdr3_nt: TGTGCCAGCAGTGAAGTGGGGCGGGGACTCTATGGCTACACCTTC; cdr3_aa: CASSEVGRGLYGYTF
v_call: TRBV27; j_call: TRBJ2-1; d_call: TRBD1; clone_size: few; cdr3_nt: TGTGCCAGTAATTCCCCAGGGGGCGTGAATGAGCAGTTCTTC; cdr3_aa: CASNSPGGVNEQFF
v_call: TRBV2; j_call: TRBJ2-7; d_call: .; clone_size: .; cdr3_nt: TGTGCCAGCAATCCCTCAGGGGGGACCTACGAGCAGTACTTC; cdr3_aa: CASNPSGGTYEQYF
v_call: TRBV4-1; j_call: TRBJ2-1; d_call: .; clone_size: .; cdr3_nt: TGCGCCAGCAGCCAAGACAGGGGGGTTGGCAACCCAGCGTACAATGAGCAGTTCTTC; cdr3_aa: CASSQDRGVGNPAYNEQFF
v_call: TRBV5-1; j_call: TRBJ2-1; d_call: .; clone_size: .; cdr3_nt: TGCGCCAGCAGCTTGTCCTCGGCTCCCCCCCCGACTGAGCAGTTCTTC; cdr3_aa: CASSLSSAPPPTEQFF
v_call: TRBV30; j_call: TRBJ1-2; d_call: TRBD1; clone_size: .; cdr3_nt: TGTGCCTGGAGTGAGGGACAGGGGGCTAACTATGGCTACACCTTC; cdr3_aa: CAWSEGQGANYGYTF
v_call: TRBV11-3; j_call: TRBJ2-1; d_call: TRBD2; clone_size: .; cdr3_nt: TGTGCCAGCAGCTCGGGACTAGCGGGAGGGCCAAGGAATGAGCAGTTCTTC; cdr3_aa: CASSSGLAGGPRNEQFF
v_call: TRBV9; j_call: TRBJ2-1; d_call: .; clone_size: .; cdr3_nt: TGTGCCAGCAGCGTAGAGGTCCAGCGGTACAATGAGCAGTTCTTC; cdr3_aa: CASSVEVQRYNEQFF
v_call: TRBV2; j_call: TRBJ2-1; d_call: TRBD2; clone_size: .; cdr3_nt: TGTGCCAGCAGTGGGACTAGCGGGAGGGACAATGAGCAGTTCTTC; cdr3_aa: CASSGTSGRDNEQFF
v_call: TRBV4-1; j_call: TRBJ2-3; d_call: TRBD2; clone_size: .; cdr3_nt: TGCGCCAGCAGCTCACTAGCGGGAGGGCCCGGAGATACGCAGTATTTT; cdr3_aa: CASSSLAGGPGDTQYF
v_call: TRBV28; j_call: TRBJ2-1; d_call: TRBD2; clone_size: .; cdr3_nt: TGTGCCAGCAGTTCCAGCGGGAGGGGGGGCAATGAGCAGTTCTTC; cdr3_aa: CASSSSGRGGNEQFF
v_call: TRBV5-1; j_call: TRBJ2-3; d_call: .; clone_size: .; cdr3_nt: TGCGCCAGCAGCTTGGGTCCCGGGGGTAACACAGATACGCAGTATTTT; cdr3_aa: CASSLGPGGNTDTQYF